This T cell receptor (beta chain) comes out of a study of blood T cells in healthy people across ages. Study-level results: Diversity was higher, and naive CD4+ cells more numerous, in long-lived donors than in aged donors. Estimates of diversity drawn from one million T cells were considered underestimates.

A word on this clonotype: Its specificity is unknown.

The germline V gene encodes CDR1 SGHVS and CDR2 FNYEAQ. Trimming took 5 bases from V and 3 from J; bases not matched to a gene: 7. This CDR3 has 14 residues. Isolating PBMCs gave at least 6 million of these cells per sample. Total RNA extracted from each sample amounted to at least 5 micrograms. PCR was performed a second time for roughly 6 to 12 cycles using a sample-barcoded 5' primer and a J-beta primer mix. TCRdb passed the 5' RACE reads through MiXCR, listing each CDR3 protein once. Of fewer than 2,000,000 distinct CDR3 sequences listed, more than 35% are singletons. The rearrangement uses TRBV7-6 and TRBJ2-7, with TRBD2 matching over 7 bases. The sample taken for sequencing was blood. This TCR was sampled from a human donor in good health. The CDR3 spells CASSPTSTLYEQYF. The DNA of the CDR3 is TGTGCCAGCAGCCCGACTAGCACCCTCTACGAGCAGTACTTC.